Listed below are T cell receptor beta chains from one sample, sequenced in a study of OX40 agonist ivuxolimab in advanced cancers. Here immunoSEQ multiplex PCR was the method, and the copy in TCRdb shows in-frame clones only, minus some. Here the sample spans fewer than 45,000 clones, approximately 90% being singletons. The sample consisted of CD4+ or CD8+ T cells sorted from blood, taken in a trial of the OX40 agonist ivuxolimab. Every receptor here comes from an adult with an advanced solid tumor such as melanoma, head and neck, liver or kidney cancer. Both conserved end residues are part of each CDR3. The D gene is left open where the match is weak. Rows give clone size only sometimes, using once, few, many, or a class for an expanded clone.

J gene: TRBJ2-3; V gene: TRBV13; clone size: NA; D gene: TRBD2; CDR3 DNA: TGTGCCAGCAGCTTCCAGTGGGCGGGGGGGGCAGATACGCAGTATTTT; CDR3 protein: CASSFQWAGGADTQYF
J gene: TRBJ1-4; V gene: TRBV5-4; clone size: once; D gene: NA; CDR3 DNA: TGTGCCAGCGGCCCGAGGGGCACTAATGAAAAACTGTTTTTT; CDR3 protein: CASGPRGTNEKLFF
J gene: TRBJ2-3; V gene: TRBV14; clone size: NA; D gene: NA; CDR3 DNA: TGTGCCAGCAGCCAAAGTACCCCCCTCACAGATACGCAGTATTTT; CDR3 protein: CASSQSTPLTDTQYF
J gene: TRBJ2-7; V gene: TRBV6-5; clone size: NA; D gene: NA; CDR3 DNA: TGTGCCAGCAGTTACTATTGGGGCCAGAAAGGATACGAGCAGTACTTC; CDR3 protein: CASSYYWGQKGYEQYF
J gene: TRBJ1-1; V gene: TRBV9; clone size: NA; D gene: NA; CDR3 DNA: TGTGCCAGCAGCGTAGGAGAAGTTTCGGGCACTGAAGCTTTCTTT; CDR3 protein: CASSVGEVSGTEAFF
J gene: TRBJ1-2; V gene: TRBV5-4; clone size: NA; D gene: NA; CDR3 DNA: TGTGCCAGCAGCGGCCGTTCAGGGGGCTACACCTTC; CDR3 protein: CASSGRSGGYTF
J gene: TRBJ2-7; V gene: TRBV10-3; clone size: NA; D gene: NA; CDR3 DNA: TGTGCCATCAGTGTCGTCAAAAGGGACGAGCAGTACTTC; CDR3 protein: CAISVVKRDEQYF
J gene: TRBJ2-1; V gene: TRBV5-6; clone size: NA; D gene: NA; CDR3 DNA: TGTGCCAGCAGCAAGGGGGGGACCTCGAGCTCCTACAATGAGCAGTTCTTC; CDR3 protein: CASSKGGTSSSYNEQFF
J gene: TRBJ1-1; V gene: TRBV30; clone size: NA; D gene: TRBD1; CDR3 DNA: TGTGCCTGGACTAAGACAGGGGGAGAAACTGAAGCTTTCTTT; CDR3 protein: CAWTKTGGETEAFF
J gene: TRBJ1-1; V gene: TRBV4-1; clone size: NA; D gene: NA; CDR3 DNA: TGCGCCAGCAGCGACCGCAAAAAAAGGGGAGACACTGAAGCTTTCTTT; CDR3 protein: CASSDRKKRGDTEAFF
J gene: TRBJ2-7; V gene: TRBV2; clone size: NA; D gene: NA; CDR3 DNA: TGTGCCAGCAGCCGGGACACCGGTTACGAGCAGTACTTC; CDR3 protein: CASSRDTGYEQYF
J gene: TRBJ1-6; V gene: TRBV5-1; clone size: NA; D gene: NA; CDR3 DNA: TGCGCCAGCAGCTGGACAGTCAATAATTCACCCCTCCACTTT; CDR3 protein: CASSWTVNNSPLHF
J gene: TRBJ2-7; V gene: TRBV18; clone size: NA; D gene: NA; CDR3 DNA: TGTGCCAGCTCACCAAATTCAGGACAAAGCTACGAGCAGTACTTC; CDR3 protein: CASSPNSGQSYEQYF
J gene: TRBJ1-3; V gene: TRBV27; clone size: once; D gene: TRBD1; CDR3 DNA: TGTGCCAGCCAAGGGGGCGGTGGAAACACCATATATTTT; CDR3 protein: CASQGGGGNTIYF
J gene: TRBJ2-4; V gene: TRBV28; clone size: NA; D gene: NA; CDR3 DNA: TGTGCCAGCAGTTCGGTTCGACAGGGGAGGGAGAACATTCAGTACTTC; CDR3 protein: CASSSVRQGRENIQYF
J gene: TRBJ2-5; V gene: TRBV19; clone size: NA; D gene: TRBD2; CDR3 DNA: TGTGCCAGTAGTTCGGGGGGGGGCCCCCTCCAAGAGACCCAGTACTTC; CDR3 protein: CASSSGGGPLQETQYF
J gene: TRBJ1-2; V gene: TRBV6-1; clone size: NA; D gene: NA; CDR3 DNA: TGTGCCAGCAGTGCAGGGGCTGGCTACACCTTC; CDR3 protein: CASSAGAGYTF
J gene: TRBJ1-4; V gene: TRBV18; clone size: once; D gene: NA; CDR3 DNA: TGTGCCAGCTCACCCAGAGGGGGACTGCGCGAAAAACTGTTTTTT; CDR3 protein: CASSPRGGLREKLFF
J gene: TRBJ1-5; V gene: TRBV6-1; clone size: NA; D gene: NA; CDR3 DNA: TGTGCCAGCAGTGAAGCGAGGGTAAGCAATCAGCCCCAGCATTTT; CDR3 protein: CASSEARVSNQPQHF
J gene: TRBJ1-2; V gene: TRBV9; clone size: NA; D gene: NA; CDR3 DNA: TGTGCCAGCAGCCAACTAGGCTACACCTTC; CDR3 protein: CASSQLGYTF
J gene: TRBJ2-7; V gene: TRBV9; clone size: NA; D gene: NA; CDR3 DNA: TGTGCCAGCAGCGTTTGGGGGTCTTCGGTCTACGAGCAGTACTTC; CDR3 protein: CASSVWGSSVYEQYF
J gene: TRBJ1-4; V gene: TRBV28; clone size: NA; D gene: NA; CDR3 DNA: TGTGCCAGCAGCGCCTCGGGGCAGGATAATGAAAAACTGTTTTTT; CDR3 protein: CASSASGQDNEKLFF
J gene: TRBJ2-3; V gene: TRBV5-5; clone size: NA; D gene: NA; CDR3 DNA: TGTGCCAGCACCATAACCAATTCTAGGATCTCAGATACGCAGTATTTT; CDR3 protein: CASTITNSRISDTQYF
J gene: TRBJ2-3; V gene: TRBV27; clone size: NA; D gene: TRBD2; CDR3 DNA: TGTGCCAGCAGTTTTAGGACTAGCGGGGGGAGAGACACAGATACGCAGTATTTT; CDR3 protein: CASSFRTSGGRDTDTQYF
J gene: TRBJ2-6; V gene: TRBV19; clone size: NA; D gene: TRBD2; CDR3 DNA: TGTGCCGGGAGGGTCTCTGGGGCCAACGTCCTGACTTTC; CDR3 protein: CAGRVSGANVLTF
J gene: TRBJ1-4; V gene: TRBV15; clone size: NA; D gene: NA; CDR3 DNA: TGTGCCACCAGCAGAGTGGGGCAGACTGATGAAAAACTGTTTTTT; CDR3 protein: CATSRVGQTDEKLFF
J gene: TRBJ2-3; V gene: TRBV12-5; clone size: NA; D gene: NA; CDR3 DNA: TGTGCTAGTGCCTCGGGTGGGGGATCCACAGATACGCAGTATTTT; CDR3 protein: CASASGGGSTDTQYF
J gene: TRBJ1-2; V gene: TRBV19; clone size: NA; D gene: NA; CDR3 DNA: TGTGCCAGTAGTATGCAACTCGGCTACACCTTC; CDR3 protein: CASSMQLGYTF
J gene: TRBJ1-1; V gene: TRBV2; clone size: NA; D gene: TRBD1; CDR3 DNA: TGTGCCAGCAGTGGGACAGGGGGCACTGAAGCTTTCTTT; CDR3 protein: CASSGTGGTEAFF
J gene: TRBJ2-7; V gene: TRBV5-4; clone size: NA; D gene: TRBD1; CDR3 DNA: TGTGCCAGCAGCTTGGCCGGGACAGGGGGTTCCGAGCAGTACTTC; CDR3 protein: CASSLAGTGGSEQYF
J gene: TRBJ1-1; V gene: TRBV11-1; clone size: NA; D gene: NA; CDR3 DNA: TGTGCCAGCAGCCGTACGGGTTCCGACACTGAAGCTTTCTTT; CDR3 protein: CASSRTGSDTEAFF
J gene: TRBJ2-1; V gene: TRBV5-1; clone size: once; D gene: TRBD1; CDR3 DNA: TGCGCCAGCAGCCTGACAGGGCTTAGCTCCTACAATGAGCAGTTCTTC; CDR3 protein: CASSLTGLSSYNEQFF
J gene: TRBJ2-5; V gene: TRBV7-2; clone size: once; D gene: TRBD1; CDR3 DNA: TGTGCCAGCAGCTTGTACAGGGGAGAGACCCAGTACTTC; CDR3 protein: CASSLYRGETQYF
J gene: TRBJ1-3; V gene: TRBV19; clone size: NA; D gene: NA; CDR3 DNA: TGTGCCAGTAGGGACTCTGGAAACACCATATATTTT; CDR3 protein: CASRDSGNTIYF
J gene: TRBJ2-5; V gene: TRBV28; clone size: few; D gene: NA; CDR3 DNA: TGTGCCAGCAGTTTAGTCGGGACCGTAGAGACCCAGTACTTC; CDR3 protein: CASSLVGTVETQYF
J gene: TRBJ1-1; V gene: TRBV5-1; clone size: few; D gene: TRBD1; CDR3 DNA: TGCGCCAGCAGCCCGATGACAGGGGAAACTGAAGCTTTCTTT; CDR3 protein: CASSPMTGETEAFF
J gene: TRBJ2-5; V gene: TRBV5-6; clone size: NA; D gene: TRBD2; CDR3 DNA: TGTGCCAGCTCCTTAATAGCGGGGGTCGGTAGGGAGACCCAGTACTTC; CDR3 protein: CASSLIAGVGRETQYF
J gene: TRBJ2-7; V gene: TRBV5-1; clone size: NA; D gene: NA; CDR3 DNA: TGCGCCAGCAGCTTGGTCAGCTCCTACGAGCAGTACTTC; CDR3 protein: CASSLVSSYEQYF
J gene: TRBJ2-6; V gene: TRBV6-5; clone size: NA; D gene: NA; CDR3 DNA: TGTGCCAGCAGCCTTCCGGGGGCCAACGTCCTGACTTTC; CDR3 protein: CASSLPGANVLTF
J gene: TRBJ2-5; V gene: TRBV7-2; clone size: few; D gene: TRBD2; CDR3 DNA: TGTGCCAGCAGCGTAACTAGCGGGGGGGCCAAGACCCAGTACTTC; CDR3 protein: CASSVTSGGAKTQYF
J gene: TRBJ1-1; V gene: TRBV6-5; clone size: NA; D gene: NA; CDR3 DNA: TGTGCCAGCAGTTACGGGGGGCGGTCGAACACTGAAGCTTTCTTT; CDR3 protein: CASSYGGRSNTEAFF
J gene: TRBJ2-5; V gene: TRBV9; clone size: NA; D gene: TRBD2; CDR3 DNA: TGTGCCAGCAGCGCTAGACTAGCGGGGGTTCAAGAGACCCAGTACTTC; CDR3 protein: CASSARLAGVQETQYF
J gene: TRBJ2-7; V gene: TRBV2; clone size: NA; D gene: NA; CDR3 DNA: TGTGCCAGCAGGAGACTAGTGGGGGATAACTACGAGCAGTACTTC; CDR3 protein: CASRRLVGDNYEQYF
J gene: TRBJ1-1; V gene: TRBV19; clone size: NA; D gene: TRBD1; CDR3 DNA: TGTGCCGTCTCCGGGACAGAGAACACTGAAGCTTTCTTT; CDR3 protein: CAVSGTENTEAFF
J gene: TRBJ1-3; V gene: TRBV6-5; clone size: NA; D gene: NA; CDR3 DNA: TGTGCCAGCAGTTACTCGGGACGGATTGAAAACACCATATATTTT; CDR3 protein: CASSYSGRIENTIYF
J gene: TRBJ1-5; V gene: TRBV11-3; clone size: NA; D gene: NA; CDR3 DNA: TGTGCCAGCAGTGTCCTGGCCCTAAATCATAGCAATCAGCCCCAGCATTTT; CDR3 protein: CASSVLALNHSNQPQHF
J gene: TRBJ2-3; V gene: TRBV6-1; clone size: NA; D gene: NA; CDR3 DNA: TGTGCCAGCAGGATAGTGGGGGGGCCAGATACGCAGTATTTT; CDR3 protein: CASRIVGGPDTQYF
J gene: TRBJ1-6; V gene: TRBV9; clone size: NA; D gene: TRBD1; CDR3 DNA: TGTGCCAGCAGCTCGGGACAGGGGGACTCACCCCTCCACTTT; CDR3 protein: CASSSGQGDSPLHF
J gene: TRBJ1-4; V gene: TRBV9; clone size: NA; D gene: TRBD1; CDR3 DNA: TGTGCCAGCAGCGGATCCGGGACAGGGTTTGAAAAACTGTTTTTT; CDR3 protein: CASSGSGTGFEKLFF
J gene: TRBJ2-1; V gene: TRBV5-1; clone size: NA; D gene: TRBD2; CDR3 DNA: TGCGCCAGCAGCCCGCTATCGGGGGGGAACAATGAGCAGTTCTTC; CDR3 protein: CASSPLSGGNNEQFF
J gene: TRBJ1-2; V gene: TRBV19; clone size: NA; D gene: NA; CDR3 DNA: TGTGCCAGTAGTATTAAGGGGCGGGATGGCTACACCTTC; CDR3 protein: CASSIKGRDGYTF
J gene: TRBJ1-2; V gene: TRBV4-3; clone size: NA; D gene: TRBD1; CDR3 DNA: TGCGCCAGCAGCCAAGAGTTCCGGGACAGGGGTGGCTACACCTTC; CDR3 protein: CASSQEFRDRGGYTF
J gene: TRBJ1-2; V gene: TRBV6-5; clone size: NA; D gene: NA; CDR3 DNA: TGTGCCAGCAGTTACTCAGGGGAACTTAACTATGGCTACACCTTC; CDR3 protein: CASSYSGELNYGYTF
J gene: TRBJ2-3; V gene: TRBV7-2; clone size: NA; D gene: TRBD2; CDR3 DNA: TGTGCCACCCGAGTCGGGGGGGCGATGGGAGATACGCAGTATTTT; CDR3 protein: CATRVGGAMGDTQYF
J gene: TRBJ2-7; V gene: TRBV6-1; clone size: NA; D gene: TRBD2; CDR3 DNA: TGTGCCAGCAGTGGCCGACTAGCGGGGGGGCCATCCCACGAGCAGTACTTC; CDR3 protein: CASSGRLAGGPSHEQYF
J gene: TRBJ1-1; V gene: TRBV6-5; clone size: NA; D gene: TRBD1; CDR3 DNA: TGTGCCAGCAGCCGTCCCGGGACAGGGAACACTGAAGCTTTCTTT; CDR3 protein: CASSRPGTGNTEAFF
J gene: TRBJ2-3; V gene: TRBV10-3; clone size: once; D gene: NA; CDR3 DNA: TGTGCCATCAGTGAGAGTGGGGGTCGGAATACGCAGTATTTT; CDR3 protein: CAISESGGRNTQYF
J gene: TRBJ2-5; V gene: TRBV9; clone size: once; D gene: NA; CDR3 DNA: TGTGCCAGCAGCGTAGTAGCGGCAGGGACCCAGTACTTC; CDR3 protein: CASSVVAAGTQYF
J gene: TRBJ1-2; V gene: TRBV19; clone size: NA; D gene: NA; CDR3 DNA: TGTGCCAGCAGGAGCCTAGCTAACTATGGCTACACCTTC; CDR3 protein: CASRSLANYGYTF
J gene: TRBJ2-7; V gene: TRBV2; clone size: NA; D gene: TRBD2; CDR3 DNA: TGTGCCAGCAGCGCCGTAGCGGGGGGTCCCTACGAGCAGTACTTC; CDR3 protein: CASSAVAGGPYEQYF